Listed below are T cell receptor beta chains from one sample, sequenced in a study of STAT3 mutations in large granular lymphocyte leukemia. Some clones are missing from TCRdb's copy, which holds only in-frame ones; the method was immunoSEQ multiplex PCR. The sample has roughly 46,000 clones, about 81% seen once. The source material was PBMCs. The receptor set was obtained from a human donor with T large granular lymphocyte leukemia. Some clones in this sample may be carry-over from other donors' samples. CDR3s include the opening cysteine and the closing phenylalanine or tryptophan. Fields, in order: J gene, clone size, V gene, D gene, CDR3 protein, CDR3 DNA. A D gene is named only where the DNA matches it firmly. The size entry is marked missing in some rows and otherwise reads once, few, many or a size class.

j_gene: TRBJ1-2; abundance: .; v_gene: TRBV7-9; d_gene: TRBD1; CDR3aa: CASSFGTGEPGYTF; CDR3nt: TGTGCCAGCAGCTTTGGGACAGGGGAGCCTGGCTACACCTTC
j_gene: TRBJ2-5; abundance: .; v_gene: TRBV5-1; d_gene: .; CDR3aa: CASSPKGHTSQETQYF; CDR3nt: TGCGCCAGCAGCCCAAAGGGACATACTAGTCAAGAGACCCAGTACTTC
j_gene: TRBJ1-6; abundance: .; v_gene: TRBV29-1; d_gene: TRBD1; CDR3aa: CSVQTGSNSPLHF; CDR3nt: TGCAGCGTTCAGACAGGGAGTAATTCACCCCTCCACTTT
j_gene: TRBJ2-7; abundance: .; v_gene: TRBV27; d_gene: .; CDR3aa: CASSSRDGSYEQYF; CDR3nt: TGTGCCAGCAGTTCTCGGGACGGCTCCTACGAGCAGTACTTC
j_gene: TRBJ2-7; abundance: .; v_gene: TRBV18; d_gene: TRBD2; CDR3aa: CASSPRSGGPEQYF; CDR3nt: TGTGCCAGCTCACCACGGAGCGGGGGGCCCGAGCAGTACTTC
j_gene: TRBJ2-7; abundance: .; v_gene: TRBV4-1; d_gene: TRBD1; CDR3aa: CASSQKTGGNEQYF; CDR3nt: TGCGCCAGCAGCCAAAAGACAGGGGGCAACGAGCAGTACTTC
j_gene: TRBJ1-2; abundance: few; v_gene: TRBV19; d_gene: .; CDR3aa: CASSIDPSGAFGYTF; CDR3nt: TGTGCCAGTAGTATAGATCCATCCGGGGCGTTCGGCTACACCTTC
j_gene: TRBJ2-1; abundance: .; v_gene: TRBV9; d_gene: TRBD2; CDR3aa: CASSPRLAELEYEQFF; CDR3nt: TGTGCCAGCAGCCCCCGGCTAGCGGAATTAGAGTATGAGCAGTTCTTC
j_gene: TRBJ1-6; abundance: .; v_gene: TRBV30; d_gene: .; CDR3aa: CAWVERVQYNSPLHF; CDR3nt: TGTGCCTGGGTTGAAAGGGTGCAGTATAATTCACCCCTCCACTTT
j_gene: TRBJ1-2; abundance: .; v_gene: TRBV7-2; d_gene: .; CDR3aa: CASSPYGGPVGYTF; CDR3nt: TGTGCCAGCAGCCCTTACGGCGGGCCCGTGGGCTACACCTTC
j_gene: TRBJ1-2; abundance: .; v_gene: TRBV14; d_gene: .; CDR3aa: CASSPRSGIYGYTF; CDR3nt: TGTGCCAGCAGCCCAAGGTCCGGGATCTATGGCTACACCTTC
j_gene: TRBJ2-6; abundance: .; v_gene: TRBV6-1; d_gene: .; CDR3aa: CASSALGQAYSGANVLTF; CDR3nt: TGTGCCAGCAGTGCCCTCGGTCAGGCGTACTCTGGGGCCAACGTCCTGACTTTC
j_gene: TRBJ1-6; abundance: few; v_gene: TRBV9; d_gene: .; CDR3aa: CASRRDLQNSPLHF; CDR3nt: TGTGCCAGCAGGAGGGACCTCCAGAATTCACCCCTCCACTTT
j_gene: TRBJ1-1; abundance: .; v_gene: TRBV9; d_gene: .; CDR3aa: CASSVAGTGYMNTEAFF; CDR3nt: TGTGCCAGCAGCGTAGCTGGAACAGGATACATGAACACTGAAGCTTTCTTT
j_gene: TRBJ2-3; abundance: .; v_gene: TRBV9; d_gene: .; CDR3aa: CASSVGGVADTQYF; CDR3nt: TGTGCCAGCAGCGTAGGGGGGGTAGCAGATACGCAGTATTTT
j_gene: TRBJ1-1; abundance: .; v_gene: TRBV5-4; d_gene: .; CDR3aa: CASSQQGNTEAFF; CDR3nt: TGTGCCAGCAGCCAACAGGGGAACACTGAAGCTTTCTTT
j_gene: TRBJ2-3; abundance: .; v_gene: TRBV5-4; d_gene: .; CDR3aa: CASSLDTPGRTDTQYF; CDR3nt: TGTGCCAGCAGCTTGGATACTCCTGGGCGGACAGATACGCAGTATTTT
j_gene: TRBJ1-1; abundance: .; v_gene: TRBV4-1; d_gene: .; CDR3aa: CASSQARASEAFF; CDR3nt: TGCGCCAGCAGCCAAGCGAGGGCATCTGAAGCTTTCTTT
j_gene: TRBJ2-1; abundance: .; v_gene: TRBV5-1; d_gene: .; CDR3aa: CASSLIGTYNEQFF; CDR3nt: TGCGCCAGCAGCTTGATTGGAACCTACAATGAGCAGTTCTTC
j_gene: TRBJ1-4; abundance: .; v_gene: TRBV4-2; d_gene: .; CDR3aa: CASSQDWDANEKLFF; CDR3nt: TGTGCCAGCAGCCAAGATTGGGACGCTAATGAAAAACTGTTTTTT